A selection of T cell receptor beta chains follows, all from one sample in a study of graft-versus-host responses after intestinal transplantation. No antigen is known for these receptors. Assay: immunoSEQ multiplex PCR; the TCRdb copy retains only in-frame clones and omits some. Of some 62,000 clones listed, more than 90% are singletons. This specimen was unstimulated CD8+ T cells sorted from spleen or lymph node cells, taken before transplant. The receptors were sampled from a human donor who was the organ donor for an intestinal transplant. Both conserved end residues are part of each CDR3. A D gene is named only where the DNA matches it firmly. A clone size is listed for some rows: how often the clone was seen (once, few, many), or a class if it is expanded.

J gene,D gene,clone size,V gene,CDR3 DNA,CDR3 protein
TRBJ1-2,NA,NA,TRBV9,TGTGCCAGCAGCGTAGAGGACAGCCCTAACTATGGCTACACCTTC,CASSVEDSPNYGYTF
TRBJ1-2,NA,NA,TRBV4-2,TGTGCCAGCAGCCAAGGAGGGTTTAACTATGGCTACACCTTC,CASSQGGFNYGYTF
TRBJ1-5,TRBD1,once,TRBV4-3,TGCGCCAGCAGCCAAGATTCCCCCGGACAGGGCCTTAATCAGCCCCAGCATTTT,CASSQDSPGQGLNQPQHF
TRBJ2-3,TRBD2,NA,TRBV28,TGTGCCAGCAGTTTCAGCGGGAGGACCACAGATACGCAGTATTTT,CASSFSGRTTDTQYF
TRBJ1-2,TRBD1,NA,TRBV30,TGTGCCTGGATCGTCCAGGGGGGTGGCTATGGCTACACCTTC,CAWIVQGGGYGYTF
TRBJ2-7,TRBD2,NA,TRBV14,TGTGCCAGCAGCCTACAGCCGGCGGGACTAGCGGGAGGAACTCCTCCCTACGAGCAGTACTTC,CASSLQPAGLAGGTPPYEQYF
TRBJ2-4,NA,NA,TRBV7-6,TGTGCCAGCAGCTTAAGTCCCGGGAAAAACATTCAGTACTTC,CASSLSPGKNIQYF
TRBJ2-1,NA,NA,TRBV19,TGTGCCAGTAGTATAGTAGCGGCACAGTACAATGAGCAGTTCTTC,CASSIVAAQYNEQFF
TRBJ2-7,NA,NA,TRBV27,TGTGCCAGCAGTGTAACTAGGACCTCCTACGAGCAGTACTTC,CASSVTRTSYEQYF
TRBJ1-1,NA,NA,TRBV7-9,TGTGCCAGCAGCTTAGGGGGGGGGAAAGCTTTCTTT,CASSLGGGKAFF
TRBJ1-1,TRBD1,NA,TRBV29-1,TGCAGCACACACCCCCGGGACAGGTCCACTGAAGCTTTCTTT,CSTHPRDRSTEAFF
TRBJ2-1,NA,NA,TRBV28,TGTGCCAGCAGTTACGGACCAGGGGACAATGAGCAGTTCTTC,CASSYGPGDNEQFF
TRBJ1-1,TRBD1,NA,TRBV6-5,TGTGCCAGCAGTGTAGACAGGGTGGTGAACACTGAAGCTTTCTTT,CASSVDRVVNTEAFF
TRBJ2-7,TRBD2,NA,TRBV15,TGTGCCACCAGCAGGGGGGCTCCGGGACTAGCCTACGAGCAGTACTTC,CATSRGAPGLAYEQYF
TRBJ1-2,NA,few,TRBV6-1,TGTGCCAGCAGTGAAGGGGGGGGCGCGGATGGCTACACCTTC,CASSEGGGADGYTF
TRBJ2-1,TRBD2,NA,TRBV7-3,TGTGCCAGCAGCTTGACCGGGAGGAATGAGCAGTTCTTC,CASSLTGRNEQFF
TRBJ2-7,NA,few,TRBV6-5,TGTGCCAGCAGTCCTGGACATCTTTCCTACGAGCAGTACTTC,CASSPGHLSYEQYF
TRBJ2-1,TRBD2,NA,TRBV5-6,TGTGCCAGCAGCTTGAGAAGGATAGCGGGATCTTACAATGAGCAGTTCTTC,CASSLRRIAGSYNEQFF
TRBJ2-1,NA,NA,TRBV5-1,TGCGCCAGCACGGAAGGGGAGGACGCCAAAAACAAGTTCTTC,CASTEGEDAKNKFF
TRBJ1-2,NA,NA,TRBV28,TGTGCCAGCAGCCTGATTATAGGACAGCTTAACTATGGCTACACCTTC,CASSLIIGQLNYGYTF
TRBJ2-7,TRBD2,NA,TRBV10-3,TGTGCCATCGCGACTAGCGGGAGACTCTACGAGCAGTACTTC,CAIATSGRLYEQYF
TRBJ2-2,TRBD2,once,TRBV5-6,TGTGCCAGCAGCTTGACTAGCGCCAACACCGGGGAGCTGTTTTTT,CASSLTSANTGELFF